The rows below give T cell receptor beta chains drawn from one sample of a study of response to subunit inactivated influenza vaccine. MiXCR, applied by TCRdb to the RT-PCR reads, yields one record per CDR3 protein. The data contain 600,000 to 700,000 distinct CDR3 sequences, 14% of them singletons. This specimen consisted of PBMCs from blood, obtained 14 to 15 days before vaccination. These receptors were taken from a man over 45 who received an inactivated influenza vaccine. CDR3s include the opening cysteine and the closing phenylalanine or tryptophan. D genes are given only for firm matches. Clone size is shown for a subset of rows, as once, few, many or a class of expanded clone.

cdr3_aa	cdr3_nt	v_call	d_call	j_call	clone_size	cdr3_length
CSASRYESGNTIYF	TGCAGTGCTAGTCGGTACGAGTCTGGAAACACCATATATTTT	TRBV20-1	.	TRBJ1-3	.	14
CASSLQGASTEAFF	TGCGCCAGCAGCTTACAGGGGGCGAGCACTGAAGCTTTCTTT	TRBV27	TRBD1	TRBJ1-1	many	14
CASSQGLGQGRNQPQHF	TGTGCCAGCAGCCAAGGTTTGGGACAGGGGAGGAATCAGCCCCAGCATTTT	TRBV3-1	TRBD1	TRBJ1-5	.	17
CASSYSGGGEKLFF	TGTGCCAGCAGTTACTCAGGGGGCGGCGAAAAACTGTTTTTT	TRBV6-5	TRBD1	TRBJ1-4	few	14
CASSLDGGNPNIQYF	TGCGCCAGCAGCTTGGATGGGGGGAACCCAAACATTCAGTACTTC	TRBV5-1	.	TRBJ2-4	few	15
CATSRDQPSNYGYTF	TGTGCCACCAGCAGAGATCAGCCTTCTAACTATGGCTACACCTTC	TRBV15	.	TRBJ1-2	few	15
CASSLTRQGIQETQYF	TGTGCCAGCAGCTTAACCAGGCAGGGAATACAAGAGACCCAGTACTTC	TRBV7-2	.	TRBJ2-5	.	16
CSAFRLEQFF	TGCAGTGCCTTCCGGCTTGAGCAGTTCTTC	TRBV20-1	.	TRBJ2-1	.	10
CASSSQQGRNQPQHF	TGTGCCAGCAGTTCACAACAGGGTCGCAATCAGCCCCAGCATTTT	TRBV28	.	TRBJ1-5	.	15
CASSLTGEETQYF	TGTGCCAGCAGCTTGACAGGGGAAGAGACCCAGTACTTC	TRBV7-2	TRBD1	TRBJ2-5	many	13
CSGGTGKTTGELFF	TGCAGCGGGGGGACAGGGAAGACCACCGGGGAGCTGTTTTTT	TRBV29-1	TRBD1	TRBJ2-2	.	14
CAISESDTTDTQYF	TGTGCCATCAGTGAGTCGGACACAACAGATACGCAGTATTTT	TRBV10-3	.	TRBJ2-3	many	14
CASKGDRRNTEAFF	TGTGCCAGCAAGGGGGACAGACGGAACACTGAAGCTTTCTTT	TRBV2	TRBD1	TRBJ1-1	few	14
CASSYGSGLAGGMNTQYF	TGTGCCAGCAGTTACGGGTCGGGACTTGCGGGAGGGATGAATACGCAGTATTTT	TRBV6-5	TRBD2	TRBJ2-3	.	18
CASSQELLAGGIWNEQFF	TGCGCCAGCAGCCAAGAACTATTAGCGGGGGGCATTTGGAATGAGCAGTTCTTC	TRBV4-3	TRBD2	TRBJ2-1	once	18
CASCIAGGRTDTQYF	TGTGCCAGCTGCATAGCGGGGGGTCGCACAGATACGCAGTATTTT	TRBV27	TRBD2	TRBJ2-3	few	15
CSAADRVKTQYF	TGCAGTGCAGCCGACAGGGTGAAGACCCAGTACTTC	TRBV20-1	TRBD1	TRBJ2-5	.	12
CASSPDQYEQYF	TGTGCCAGCAGTCCCGACCAGTACGAGCAGTACTTC	TRBV12-3/TRBV12-4	.	TRBJ2-7	.	12
CASSPLRGGLSDTQYF	TGTGCCAGCAGCCCCTTGAGGGGGGGCCTATCAGATACGCAGTATTTT	TRBV7-2	.	TRBJ2-3	.	16
CASSPGTSGSRANEQFF	TGCGCCAGCAGCCCCGGGACTAGCGGGAGTAGGGCCAATGAGCAGTTCTTC	TRBV5-1	TRBD2	TRBJ2-1	.	17
CASSLVVDITQETQYF	TGTGCCAGCAGCTTAGTCGTCGACATCACCCAAGAGACCCAGTACTTC	TRBV5-6	.	TRBJ2-5	few	16
CSARYPGTYEQYF	TGCAGTGCTAGATACCCAGGGACCTACGAGCAGTACTTC	TRBV20-1	.	TRBJ2-7	.	13
CASSRGTDEETQYF	TGCGCCAGCAGCCGAGGCACAGACGAAGAGACCCAGTACTTC	TRBV5-1	.	TRBJ2-5	.	14
CASSSTGGPYEQYF	TGTGCCAGCAGCTCGACAGGGGGCCCCTACGAGCAGTACTTC	TRBV7-9	TRBD1	TRBJ2-7	many	14
CATSRRDRGDGYTF	TGTGCCACCAGCAGACGGGACAGGGGGGACGGCTACACCTTC	TRBV15	TRBD1	TRBJ1-2	few	14
CSAVEETQYF	TGCAGTGCTGTAGAAGAGACCCAGTACTTC	TRBV20-1	.	TRBJ2-5	once	10
CSMQWSEETQYF	TGCAGTATGCAGTGGTCGGAAGAGACCCAGTACTTC	TRBV20-1	.	TRBJ2-5	.	12
CASSQVLDTGELFF	TGCGCCAGCAGCCAAGTTCTAGACACCGGGGAGCTGTTTTTT	TRBV4-1	.	TRBJ2-2	.	14
CSATTGTRAFF	TGCAGTGCTACGACAGGGACGAGAGCTTTCTTT	TRBV20-1	TRBD1	TRBJ1-1	.	11
CASRDRGYGNTEAFF	TGCGCCAGCCGGGACAGGGGTTATGGGAACACTGAAGCTTTCTTT	TRBV5-1	TRBD1	TRBJ1-1	.	15
CASSQHLTLGGETQYF	TGTGCCAGCAGCCAACACCTGACACTGGGGGGAGAGACCCAGTACTTC	TRBV4-2	.	TRBJ2-5	many	16
CSVEAGGYNEQFF	TGCAGCGTTGAAGCGGGGGGGTACAATGAGCAGTTCTTC	TRBV29-1	TRBD2	TRBJ2-1	many	13
CASSYRDSDTQYF	TGTGCCAGCAGCTACCGGGACTCAGATACGCAGTATTTT	TRBV12-3/TRBV12-4	.	TRBJ2-3	few	13
CASRRPLRDSKNIQYF	TGTGCCAGCAGACGCCCACTCCGGGACAGCAAAAACATTCAGTACTTC	TRBV5-5	TRBD1	TRBJ2-4	few	16
CASSPGQPTGAQYYEQYF	TGCGCCAGCAGCCCCGGACAACCAACAGGGGCTCAATACTACGAGCAGTACTTC	TRBV5-1	TRBD1	TRBJ2-7	.	18
CASRLGGPAAEKLFF	TGTGCCAGCAGGCTAGGAGGACCCGCCGCGGAAAAACTGTTTTTT	TRBV6-1	.	TRBJ1-4	few	15
CASSRGPFSLSDTQYF	TGTGCCAGCAGCCGGGGGCCCTTTTCCCTATCCGATACGCAGTATTTT	TRBV11-2	.	TRBJ2-3	few	16
CASSYSMGSQETQYF	TGTGCCAGCAGTTACTCGATGGGTAGCCAAGAGACCCAGTACTTC	TRBV6-5	.	TRBJ2-5	few	15
CARVTYEQYF	TGCGCCAGGGTCACCTACGAGCAGTACTTC	TRBV5-1	.	TRBJ2-7	.	10
CASSLSPRGITSYNEQFF	TGTGCCAGCAGCCTGTCCCCTCGAGGGATAACGTCCTACAATGAGCAGTTCTTC	TRBV3-1	.	TRBJ2-1	.	18
CASSLEGAGNQPQHF	TGTGCCAGCAGTTTAGAGGGGGCAGGCAATCAGCCCCAGCATTTT	TRBV27	TRBD1	TRBJ1-5	.	15
CASSVLPGGLIGELFF	TGTGCCAGCAGCGTCCTCCCAGGGGGCCTAATCGGGGAGCTGTTTTTT	TRBV5-5	TRBD1	TRBJ2-2	.	16
CSVAQMGQAYEQYF	TGCAGCGTTGCCCAAATGGGACAGGCCTACGAGCAGTACTTC	TRBV29-1	TRBD1	TRBJ2-7	.	14
CASSLGTGGRGVYTF	TGTGCCAGCAGCCTCGGGACAGGAGGACGAGGGGTATACACCTTC	TRBV5-6	TRBD1	TRBJ1-2	few	15
CASSGQGKGETQYF	TGCGCCAGCAGTGGGCAGGGGAAGGGGGAGACCCAGTACTTC	TRBV10-2	.	TRBJ2-5	few	14
CASSLGQGHRETQYF	TGTGCCAGCAGTTTAGGACAGGGACACAGGGAGACCCAGTACTTC	TRBV28	TRBD1	TRBJ2-5	.	15
CASSLWYTTNTGELFF	TGTGCCAGCAGCTTATGGTATACAACGAACACCGGGGAGCTGTTTTTT	TRBV5-6	.	TRBJ2-2	.	16
CATSRVPQETQYF	TGTGCCACCAGCAGAGTTCCACAAGAGACCCAGTACTTC	TRBV15	.	TRBJ2-5	few	13
CSATRDRGRNQPQHF	TGCAGTGCAACCCGAGACAGGGGCAGGAATCAGCCCCAGCATTTT	TRBV20-1	TRBD1	TRBJ1-5	.	15
CASSPAIPGQGGEKLFF	TGCGCCAGCAGCCCAGCAATCCCGGGACAGGGGGGTGAAAAACTGTTTTTT	TRBV4-3	TRBD1	TRBJ1-4	many	17
CASSLRGAYGYTF	TGTGCCAGCAGTTTACGGGGGGCTTATGGCTACACCTTC	TRBV28	.	TRBJ1-2	.	13
CASSSQTSGLQYF	TGTGCCAGCAGCTCTCAGACTAGTGGGTTGCAGTACTTC	TRBV7-9	.	TRBJ2-7	.	13
CASRSRVGTDTQYF	TGTGCCAGCAGGAGCCGAGTGGGCACAGATACGCAGTATTTT	TRBV2	.	TRBJ2-3	.	14
CASRAEGSEQYF	TGTGCCAGCCGGGCCGAGGGGAGTGAGCAGTACTTC	TRBV14	.	TRBJ2-7	.	12
CASSQDPGRTLPRNEQFF	TGTGCCAGCAGCCAAGATCCGGGGAGGACCCTCCCCCGAAATGAGCAGTTCTTC	TRBV4-2	.	TRBJ2-1	.	18
CSVKSGTGYETQYF	TGCAGCGTTAAGTCCGGGACGGGGTATGAGACCCAGTACTTC	TRBV29-1	.	TRBJ2-5	few	14
CASSLNRVEQYF	TGTGCCAGCAGCCTAAACAGGGTCGAGCAGTACTTC	TRBV14	.	TRBJ2-7	.	12
CSARTGSGNTIYF	TGCAGCGCCCGGACAGGTTCTGGAAACACCATATATTTT	TRBV29-1	TRBD1	TRBJ1-3	many	13
CASSGPLGEKLFF	TGTGCCAGCAGTGGACCTTTGGGAGAAAAACTGTTTTTT	TRBV2	.	TRBJ1-4	.	13
CAISESNGRIDEQFF	TGTGCCATCAGTGAGTCCAACGGGAGGATCGATGAGCAGTTCTTC	TRBV10-3	TRBD2	TRBJ2-1	few	15